The T cell receptor (beta chain) under discussion was sequenced for a study of blood T cell repertoires in COVID-19. The overall study: COVID-19 samples collected from the United States, Italy and Spain covered acute and convalescent phases. Nucleic acid was either cDNA or gDNA, and it came from T cells, B-cell-depleted T cells, or PBMCs.

Original methodology: Estimation of nucleated cell counts was performed using reference gene primer amplification. Measured with immunoSEQ multiplex PCR; TCRdb has only the in-frame clones, and not every one. The V and J calls and clone size come from that table; D and trimming were worked out from the DNA. Found here are roughly 260,000 clones, 88% of them singletons; the top ten hold about 4%. Trimming left V 5 bases short and J 0 bases short, with 10 bases between. The V gene's germline CDR1 is SGHAT and CDR2 FQNNGV. This CDR3 region has 15 residues. The V gene is TRBV11-2, the J gene TRBJ2-2, with D possibly TRBD1 on 6 matching bases. The source is a man between 60 and 75 years old who had recovered from COVID-19. Material for sequencing was peripheral blood. The CDR3 reads CASSPRTANTGELFF. DNA of the CDR3: TGTGCCAGCAGCCCAAGGACAGCGAACACCGGGGAGCTGTTTTTT.